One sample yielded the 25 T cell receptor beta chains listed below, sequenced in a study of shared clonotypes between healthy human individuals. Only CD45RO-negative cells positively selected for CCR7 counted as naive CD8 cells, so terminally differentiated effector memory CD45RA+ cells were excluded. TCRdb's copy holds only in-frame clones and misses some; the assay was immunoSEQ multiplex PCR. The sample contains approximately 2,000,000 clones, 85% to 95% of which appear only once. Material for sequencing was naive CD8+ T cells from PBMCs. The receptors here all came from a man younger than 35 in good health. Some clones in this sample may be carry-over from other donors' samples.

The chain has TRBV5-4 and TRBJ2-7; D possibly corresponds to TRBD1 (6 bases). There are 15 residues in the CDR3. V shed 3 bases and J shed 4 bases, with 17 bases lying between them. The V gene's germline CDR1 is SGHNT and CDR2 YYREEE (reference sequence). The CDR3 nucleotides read TGTGCCAGCAGCTCCCGGGACAAAGGCTCGTACGAGCAGTACTTC. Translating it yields CASSSRDKGSYEQYF.

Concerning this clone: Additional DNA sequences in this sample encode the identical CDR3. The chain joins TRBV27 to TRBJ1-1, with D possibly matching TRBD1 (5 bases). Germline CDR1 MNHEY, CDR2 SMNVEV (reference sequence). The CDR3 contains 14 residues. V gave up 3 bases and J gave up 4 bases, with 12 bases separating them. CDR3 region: CASSFGGGSTEAFF. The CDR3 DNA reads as TGTGCCAGCAGTTTCGGGGGAGGCAGCACTGAAGCTTTCTTT.

The chain's CDR3 is CASSLVAGGIGTAEAFF. CDR3 sequence (DNA): TGCGCCAGCAGCTTGGTCGCAGGGGGCATAGGTACGGCTGAAGCTTTCTTT. The chain carries TRBV5-1 and TRBJ1-1; TRBD1 agrees at 8 bases. The germline CDR1 and CDR2 sequences are SGHRS and YFSETQ. J was trimmed by 6 bases and V by 0 bases; bases with no gene match: 13. The length of the CDR3 is 17 residues.

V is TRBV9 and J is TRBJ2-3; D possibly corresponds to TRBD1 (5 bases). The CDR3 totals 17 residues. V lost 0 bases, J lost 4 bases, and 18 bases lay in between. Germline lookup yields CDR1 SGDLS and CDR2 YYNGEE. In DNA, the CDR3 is TGTGCCAGCAGCGTAGCTCTTATGTCAGGGAAGTCAGATACGCAGTATTTT. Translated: CASSVALMSGKSDTQYF.

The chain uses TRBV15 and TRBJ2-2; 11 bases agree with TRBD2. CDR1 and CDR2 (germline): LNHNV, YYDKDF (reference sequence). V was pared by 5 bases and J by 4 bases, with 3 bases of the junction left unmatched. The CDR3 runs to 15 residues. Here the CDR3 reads CATSGLAGGTGELFF. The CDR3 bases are TGTGCCACCAGCGGCCTAGCGGGAGGCACCGGGGAGCTGTTTTTT.

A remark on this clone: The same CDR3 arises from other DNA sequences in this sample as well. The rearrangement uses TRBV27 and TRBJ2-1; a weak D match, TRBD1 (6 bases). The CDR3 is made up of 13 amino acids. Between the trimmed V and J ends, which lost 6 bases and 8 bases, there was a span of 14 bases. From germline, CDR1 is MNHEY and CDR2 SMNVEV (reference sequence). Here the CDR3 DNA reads TGTGCCAGCAGCCTAATCAGGGGCGATGAGCAGTTCTTC. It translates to CASSLIRGDEQFF.

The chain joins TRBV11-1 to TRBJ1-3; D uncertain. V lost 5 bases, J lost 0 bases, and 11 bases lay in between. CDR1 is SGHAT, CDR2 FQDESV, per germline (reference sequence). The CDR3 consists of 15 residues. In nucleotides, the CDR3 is TGTGCCAGCAGCGGCGAGGGCCCCTCTGGAAACACCATATATTTT. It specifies CASSGEGPSGNTIYF.

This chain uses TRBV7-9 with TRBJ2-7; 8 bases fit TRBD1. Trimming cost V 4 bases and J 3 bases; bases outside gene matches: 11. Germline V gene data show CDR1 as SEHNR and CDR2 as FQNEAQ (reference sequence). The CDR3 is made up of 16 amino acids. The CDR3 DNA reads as TGTGCCAGCAGCTCTGGTTGGGCAGGGGGCCTCTACGAGCAGTACTTC. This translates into CASSSGWAGGLYEQYF.

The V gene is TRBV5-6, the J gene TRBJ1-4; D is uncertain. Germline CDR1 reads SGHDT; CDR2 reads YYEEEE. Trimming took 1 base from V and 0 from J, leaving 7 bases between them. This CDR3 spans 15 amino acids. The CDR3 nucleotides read TGTGCCAGCAGCTTGCGGGGATCAACTAATGAAAAACTGTTTTTT. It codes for CASSLRGSTNEKLFF.

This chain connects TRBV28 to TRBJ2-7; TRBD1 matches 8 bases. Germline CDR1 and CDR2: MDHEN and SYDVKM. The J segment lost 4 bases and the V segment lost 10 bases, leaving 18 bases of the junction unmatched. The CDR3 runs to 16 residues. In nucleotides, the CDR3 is TGTGCCACTAGGGAAGGATACCGGACAGGGTTTTACGAGCAGTACTTC. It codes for CATREGYRTGFYEQYF.

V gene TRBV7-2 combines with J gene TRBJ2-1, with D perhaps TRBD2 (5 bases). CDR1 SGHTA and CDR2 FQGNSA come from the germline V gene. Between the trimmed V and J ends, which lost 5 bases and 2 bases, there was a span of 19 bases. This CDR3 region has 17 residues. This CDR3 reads CASSPYSGTLTYNEQFF. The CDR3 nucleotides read TGTGCCAGCAGCCCTTACTCGGGAACATTAACCTACAATGAGCAGTTCTTC. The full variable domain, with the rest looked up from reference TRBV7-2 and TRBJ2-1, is GAGVSQSPSNKVTEKGKDVELRCDPISGHTALYWYRQSLGQGLEFLIYFQGNSAPDKSGLPSDRFSAERTGGSVSTLTIQRTQQEDSAVYLCASSPYSGTLTYNEQFFGPGTRLTVL.

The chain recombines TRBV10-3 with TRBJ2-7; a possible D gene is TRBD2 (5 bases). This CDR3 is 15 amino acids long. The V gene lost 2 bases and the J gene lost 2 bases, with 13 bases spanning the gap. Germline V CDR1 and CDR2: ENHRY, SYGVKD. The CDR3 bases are TGTGCCATCAGTGAGCCATCCCCAGCGGCCTACGAGCAGTACTTC. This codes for CAISEPSPAAYEQYF.

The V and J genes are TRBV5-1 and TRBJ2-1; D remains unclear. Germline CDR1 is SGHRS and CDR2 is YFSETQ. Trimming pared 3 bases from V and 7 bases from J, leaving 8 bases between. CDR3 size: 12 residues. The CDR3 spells CASSSSGNEQFF. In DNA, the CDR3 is TGCGCCAGCAGCTCCAGTGGGAATGAGCAGTTCTTC.

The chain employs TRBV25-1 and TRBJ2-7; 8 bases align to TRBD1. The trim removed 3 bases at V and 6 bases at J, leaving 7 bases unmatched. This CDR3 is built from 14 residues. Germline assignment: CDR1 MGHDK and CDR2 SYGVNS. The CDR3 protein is CASSELDRASEQYF. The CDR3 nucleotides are TGTGCCAGCAGTGAGTTGGACAGGGCGTCCGAGCAGTACTTC.

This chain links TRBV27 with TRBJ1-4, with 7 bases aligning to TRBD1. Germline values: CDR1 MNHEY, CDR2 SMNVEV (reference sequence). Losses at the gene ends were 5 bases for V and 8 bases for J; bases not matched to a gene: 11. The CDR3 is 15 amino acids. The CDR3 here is CASSHLGGQEEKLFF. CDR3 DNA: TGTGCCAGCAGTCATCTTGGAGGACAGGAGGAAAAACTGTTTTTT.

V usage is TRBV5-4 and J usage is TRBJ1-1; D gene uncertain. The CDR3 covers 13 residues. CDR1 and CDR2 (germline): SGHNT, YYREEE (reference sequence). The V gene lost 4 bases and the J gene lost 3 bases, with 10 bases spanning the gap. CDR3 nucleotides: TGTGCCAGCAGCCTTCGAAGGGACACTGAAGCTTTCTTT. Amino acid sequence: CASSLRRDTEAFF.

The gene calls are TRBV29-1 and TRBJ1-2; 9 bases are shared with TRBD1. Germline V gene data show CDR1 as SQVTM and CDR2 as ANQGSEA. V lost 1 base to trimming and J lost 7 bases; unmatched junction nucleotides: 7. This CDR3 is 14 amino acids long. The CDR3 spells CSVEGTGVWGGYTF. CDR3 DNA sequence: TGCAGCGTTGAAGGGACAGGGGTATGGGGTGGCTACACCTTC.

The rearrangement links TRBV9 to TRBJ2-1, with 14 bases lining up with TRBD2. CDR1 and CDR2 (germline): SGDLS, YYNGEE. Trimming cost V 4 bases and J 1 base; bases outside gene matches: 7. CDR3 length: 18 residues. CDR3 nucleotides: TGTGCCAGCAGCCCGGGACTAGCGGGAGTGGGGTCCTACAATGAGCAGTTCTTC. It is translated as CASSPGLAGVGSYNEQFF.

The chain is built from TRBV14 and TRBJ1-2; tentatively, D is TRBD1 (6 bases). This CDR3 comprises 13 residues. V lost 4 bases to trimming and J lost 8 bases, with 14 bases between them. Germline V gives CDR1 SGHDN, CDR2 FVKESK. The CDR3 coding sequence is TGTGCCAGCAGCCCTTACCGTACAGGGGGCTACACCTTC. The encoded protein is CASSPYRTGGYTF. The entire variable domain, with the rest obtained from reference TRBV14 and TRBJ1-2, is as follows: EAGVTQFPSHSVIEKGQTVTLRCDPISGHDNLYWYRRVMGKEIKFLLHFVKESKQDESGMPNNRFLAERTGGTYSTLKVQPAELEDSGVYFCASSPYRTGGYTFGSGTRLTVV.

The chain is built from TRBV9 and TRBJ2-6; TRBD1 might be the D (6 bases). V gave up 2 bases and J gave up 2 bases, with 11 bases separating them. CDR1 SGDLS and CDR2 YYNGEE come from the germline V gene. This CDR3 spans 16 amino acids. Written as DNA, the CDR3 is TGTGCCAGCAGCGTTAACAGGGAAACTGGGGCCAACGTCCTGACTTTC. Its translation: CASSVNRETGANVLTF.

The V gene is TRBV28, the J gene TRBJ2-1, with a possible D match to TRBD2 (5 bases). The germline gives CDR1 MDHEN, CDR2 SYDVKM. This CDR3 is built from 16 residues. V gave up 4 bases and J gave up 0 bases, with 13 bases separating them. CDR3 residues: CASSSRTRSSYNEQFF. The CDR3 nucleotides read TGTGCCAGCAGTTCCCGAACTAGGAGCTCCTACAATGAGCAGTTCTTC.

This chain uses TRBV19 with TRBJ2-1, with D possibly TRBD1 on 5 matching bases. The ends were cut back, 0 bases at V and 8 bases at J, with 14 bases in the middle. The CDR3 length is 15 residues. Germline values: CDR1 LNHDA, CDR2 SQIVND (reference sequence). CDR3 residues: CASSIEGRPSDEQFF. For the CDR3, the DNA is TGTGCCAGTAGTATAGAGGGGCGGCCAAGCGATGAGCAGTTCTTC.

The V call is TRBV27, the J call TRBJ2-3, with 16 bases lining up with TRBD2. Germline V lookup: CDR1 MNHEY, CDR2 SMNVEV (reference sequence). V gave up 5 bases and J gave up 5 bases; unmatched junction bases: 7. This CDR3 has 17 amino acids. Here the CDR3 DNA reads TGTGCCAGCAGTCTAGGGACTAGCGGGAGGGTTAAAGATACGCAGTATTTT. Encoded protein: CASSLGTSGRVKDTQYF.

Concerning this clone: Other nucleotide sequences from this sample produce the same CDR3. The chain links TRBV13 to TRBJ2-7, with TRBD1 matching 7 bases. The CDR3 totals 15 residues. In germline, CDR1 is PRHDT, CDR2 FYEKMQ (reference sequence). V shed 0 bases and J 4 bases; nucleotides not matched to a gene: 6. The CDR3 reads CASSLGRGRGYEQYF. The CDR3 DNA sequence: TGTGCCAGCAGCTTAGGTAGGGGGCGCGGGTACGAGCAGTACTTC.

CDR3 in DNA: TGCGCCAGCAGCAACCAAGATATCGGGGGTGCTCCTCCTAGCTACACCTTC. As protein: CASSNQDIGGAPPSYTF. The chain combines TRBV4-1 with TRBJ1-2; D perhaps matches TRBD1 (5 bases). Trimming shortened V by 5 bases and J by 9 bases, and 28 bases separated the two germline ends. The CDR3 is made up of 17 amino acids. CDR1 MGHRA and CDR2 YSYEKL come from the germline V gene.